The entry below describes one T cell receptor (beta chain). A read error may explain this, as a much larger clone is one base away. This sample's time point: newly diagnosed GD, antithyroid drugs for less than 3 months. Construction of the TCR library relied on RNA isolated from PBMCs. The data derive from a study of regulatory T cells in long-lasting Graves disease. The authors built TCR beta libraries using iRepertoire HTBI primers and Arm-PCR of CDR3 regions. One entry per CDR3 protein results from TCRdb running MiXCR on the multiplex PCR reads. This table holds roughly 430,000 distinct CDR3 sequences, about 15% found once. The sample also formed part of further work on T cells in Graves' hyperthyroidism and ophthalmopathy.

Sequencing was performed on peripheral blood mononuclear cells (PBMCs), taken at new diagnosis, from a patient treated with antithyroid drugs. The receptor comes from a woman in her thirties with Graves disease.

CDR3 bases: TGTGCCAGCAGTGAAGTATTTAGGGGCAAACAAAACACTGAAGCTTTCTTT. The encoded protein is CASSEVFRGKQNTEAFF. The chain combines TRBV28 with TRBJ1-1; perhaps TRBD1 as D (5 bases). CDR1 is MDHEN, CDR2 SYDVKM, per germline. Trimming took off 5 bases at V and 2 bases at J, with 21 bases between the two ends. The CDR3 has 17 amino acids.